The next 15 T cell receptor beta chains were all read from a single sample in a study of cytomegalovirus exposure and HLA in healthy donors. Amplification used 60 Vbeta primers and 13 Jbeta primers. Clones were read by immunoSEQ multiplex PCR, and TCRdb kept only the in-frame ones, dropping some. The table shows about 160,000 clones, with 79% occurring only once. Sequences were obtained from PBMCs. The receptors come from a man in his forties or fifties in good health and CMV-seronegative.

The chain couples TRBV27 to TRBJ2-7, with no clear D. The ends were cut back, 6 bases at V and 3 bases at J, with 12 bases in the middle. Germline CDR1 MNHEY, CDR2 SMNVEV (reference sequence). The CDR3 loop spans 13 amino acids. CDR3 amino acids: CASRGTNYYEQYF. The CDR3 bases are TGTGCCAGCAGAGGCACAAACTACTACGAGCAGTACTTC.

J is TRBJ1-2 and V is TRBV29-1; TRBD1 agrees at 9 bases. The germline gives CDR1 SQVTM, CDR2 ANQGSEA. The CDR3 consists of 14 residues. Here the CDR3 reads CTDRGVQGFEGYTF. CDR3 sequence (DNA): TGCACCGACAGGGGGGTTCAGGGTTTCGAGGGCTACACCTTC.

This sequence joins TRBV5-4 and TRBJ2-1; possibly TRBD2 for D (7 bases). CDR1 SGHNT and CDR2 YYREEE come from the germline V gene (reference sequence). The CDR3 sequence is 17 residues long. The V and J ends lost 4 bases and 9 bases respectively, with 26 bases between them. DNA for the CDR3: TGTGCCAGCAGCCAGCCTATTGGGCAGGGAGGGGGAGCTGAGCAGTTCTTC. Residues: CASSQPIGQGGGAEQFF.

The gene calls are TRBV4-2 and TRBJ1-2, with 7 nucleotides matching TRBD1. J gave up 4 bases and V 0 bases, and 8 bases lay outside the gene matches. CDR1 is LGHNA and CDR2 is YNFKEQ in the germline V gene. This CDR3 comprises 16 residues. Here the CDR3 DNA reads TGTGCCAGCAGCCAAGATTTTAGGACAGGTCCCTATGGCTACACCTTC. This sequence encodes CASSQDFRTGPYGYTF.

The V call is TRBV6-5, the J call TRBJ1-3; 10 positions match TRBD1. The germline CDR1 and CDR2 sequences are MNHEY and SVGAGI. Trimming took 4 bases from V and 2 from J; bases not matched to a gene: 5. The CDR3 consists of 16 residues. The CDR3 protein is CASSFDDRGPGNTIYF. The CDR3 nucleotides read TGTGCCAGCAGTTTTGATGACAGGGGGCCTGGAAACACCATATATTTT.

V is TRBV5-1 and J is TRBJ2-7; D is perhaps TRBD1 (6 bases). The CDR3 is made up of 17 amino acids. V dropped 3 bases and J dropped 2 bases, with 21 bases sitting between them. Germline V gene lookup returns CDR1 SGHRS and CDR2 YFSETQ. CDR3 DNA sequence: TGCGCCAGCAGCTCAAACTCAGGGGCTCGAGGTGCCTACGAGCAGTACTTC. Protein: CASSSNSGARGAYEQYF.

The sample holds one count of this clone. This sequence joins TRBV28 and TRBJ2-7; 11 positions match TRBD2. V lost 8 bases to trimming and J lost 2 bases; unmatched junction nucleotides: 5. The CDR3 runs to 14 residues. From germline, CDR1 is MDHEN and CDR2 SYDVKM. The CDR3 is CASLAGGPPYEQYF. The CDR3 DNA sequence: TGTGCCAGCTTAGCGGGAGGGCCCCCCTACGAGCAGTACTTC.

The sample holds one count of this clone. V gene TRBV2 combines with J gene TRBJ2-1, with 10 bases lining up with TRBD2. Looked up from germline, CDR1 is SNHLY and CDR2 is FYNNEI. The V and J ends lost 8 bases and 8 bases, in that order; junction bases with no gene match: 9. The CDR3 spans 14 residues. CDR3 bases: TGTGCCAGCGCGCTAGCGGGAGTTGTAGATGAGCAGTTCTTC. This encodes CASALAGVVDEQFF. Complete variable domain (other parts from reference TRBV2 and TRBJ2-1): EPEVTQTPSHQVTQMGQEVILRCVPISNHLYFYWYRQILGQKVEFLVSFYNNEISEKSEIFDDQFSVERPDGSNFTLKIRSTKLEDSAMYFCASALAGVVDEQFFGPGTRLTVL.

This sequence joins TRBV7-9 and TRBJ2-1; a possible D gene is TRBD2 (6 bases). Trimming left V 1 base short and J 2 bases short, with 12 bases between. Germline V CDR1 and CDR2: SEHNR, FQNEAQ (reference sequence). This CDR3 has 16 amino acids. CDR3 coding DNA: TGTGCCAGCAGCTTAGTACGGGGACTTCCCTACAATGAGCAGTTCTTC. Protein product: CASSLVRGLPYNEQFF. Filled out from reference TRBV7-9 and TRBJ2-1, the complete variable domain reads DTGVSQNPRHKITKRGQNVTFRCDPISEHNRLYWYRQTLGQGPEFLTYFQNEAQLEKSRLLSDRFSAERPKGSFSTLEIQRTEQGDSAMYLCASSLVRGLPYNEQFFGPGTRLTVL.

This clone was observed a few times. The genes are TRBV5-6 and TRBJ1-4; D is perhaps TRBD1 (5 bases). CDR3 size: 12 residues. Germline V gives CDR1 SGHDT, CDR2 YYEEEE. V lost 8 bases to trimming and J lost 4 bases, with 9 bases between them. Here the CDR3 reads CASHRNNEKLFF. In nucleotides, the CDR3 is TGTGCCAGTCACAGGAATAATGAAAAACTGTTTTTT.

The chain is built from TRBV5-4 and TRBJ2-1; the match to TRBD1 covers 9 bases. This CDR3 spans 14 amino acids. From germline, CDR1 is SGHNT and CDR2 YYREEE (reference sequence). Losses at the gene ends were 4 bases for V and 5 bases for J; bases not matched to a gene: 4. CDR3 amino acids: CASSADRGNNEQFF. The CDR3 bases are TGTGCCAGCAGCGCGGACAGGGGAAACAATGAGCAGTTCTTC.

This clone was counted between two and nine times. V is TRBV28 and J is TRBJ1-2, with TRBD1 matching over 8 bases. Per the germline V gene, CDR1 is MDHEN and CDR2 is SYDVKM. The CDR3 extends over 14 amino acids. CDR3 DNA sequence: TGTGGGACGCAACCGGACAGGGTGTCTTATGGCTACACCTTC. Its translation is CGTQPDRVSYGYTF.

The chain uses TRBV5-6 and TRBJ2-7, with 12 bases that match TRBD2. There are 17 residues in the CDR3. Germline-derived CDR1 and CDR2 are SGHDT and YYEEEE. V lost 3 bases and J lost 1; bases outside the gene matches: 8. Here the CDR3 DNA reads TGTGCCAGCAGCTCGATTCTAGGGACTAGCGGGTCCTACGAGCAGTACTTC. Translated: CASSSILGTSGSYEQYF.

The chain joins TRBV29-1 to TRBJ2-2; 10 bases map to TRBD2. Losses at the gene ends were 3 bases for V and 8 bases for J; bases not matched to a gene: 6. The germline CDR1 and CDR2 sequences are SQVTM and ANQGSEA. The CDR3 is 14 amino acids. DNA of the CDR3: TGCAGCGTTGATCTAGCGGGAGCGGGTGGGGAGCTGTTTTTT. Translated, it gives CSVDLAGAGGELFF.

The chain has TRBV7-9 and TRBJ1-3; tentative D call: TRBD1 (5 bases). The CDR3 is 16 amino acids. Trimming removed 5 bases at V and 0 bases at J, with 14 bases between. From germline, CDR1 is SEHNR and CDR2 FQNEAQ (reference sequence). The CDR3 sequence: CASSRDLRGSGNTIYF. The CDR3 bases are TGTGCCAGCAGCCGGGACTTACGGGGCTCTGGAAACACCATATATTTT.